Shown below are 29 T cell receptor beta chains from a single sample sequenced in a study of T-cell memory formation after mild COVID-19. In TCRdb, the 5' RACE reads were re-called with MiXCR into one record per CDR3 protein. Found here are 350,000 to 550,000 distinct CDR3 sequences, roughly 17% of them singletons; the top ten hold 20% to 25%. The material sequenced was PBMCs or a T cell subset sorted from them (not recorded which). Every receptor here comes from a man aged 18-30 years who had mild COVID-19 (a few samples of this study predate the infection). Cell type and time point are not known.

This chain joins TRBV6-5 and TRBJ1-2; tentatively, D is TRBD1 (6 bases). V was trimmed by 3 bases and J by 0 bases, leaving 14 bases between them. The CDR3 sequence is 16 residues long. Germline assignment: CDR1 MNHEY and CDR2 SVGAGI. CDR3 nucleotide sequence: TGTGCCAGCAGTTATAATCAGGGGCCTGCTAACTATGGCTACACCTTC. Amino acid sequence: CASSYNQGPANYGYTF.

V usage is TRBV30 and J usage is TRBJ2-3; the match to TRBD2 covers 9 bases. The CDR3 totals 15 residues. The germline gives CDR1 GTSNPN, CDR2 SVGIG (reference sequence). V gave up 3 bases and J gave up 1 base; unmatched junction bases: 5. The CDR3 reads CAWSAWTSGTDTQYF. CDR3 DNA: TGTGCCTGGAGCGCCTGGACTAGCGGCACAGATACGCAGTATTTT.

The chain employs TRBV6-5 and TRBJ1-6; a possible D gene is TRBD1 (5 bases). Germline loops: CDR1 MNHEY, CDR2 SVGAGI. Trimming stripped 6 bases from V and 7 bases from J, with 13 bases between. This CDR3 has 14 amino acids. The CDR3 DNA reads as TGTGCCAGCAGAACGGGACCGAAGAATTCACCCCTCCACTTT. Translating it yields CASRTGPKNSPLHF.

This clonotype was counted at least ten times. V is TRBV30 and J is TRBJ1-4; a weak D match, TRBD1 (5 bases). The CDR3 contains 16 residues. V was pared by 2 bases and J by 3 bases, with 16 bases between. The germline V gene encodes CDR1 GTSNPN and CDR2 SVGIG (reference sequence). This chain's CDR3 is CAWSSGRAGPNEKLFF. The CDR3 DNA is TGTGCCTGGAGTTCGGGTCGGGCAGGGCCTAATGAAAAACTGTTTTTT.

This clonotype was seen once. This sequence joins TRBV7-3 and TRBJ2-1; D is possibly TRBD2 (6 bases). Trimming shortened V by 4 bases and J by 7 bases, and 17 bases separated the two germline ends. The CDR3 loop spans 15 amino acids. From germline, CDR1 is SGHTA and CDR2 FQGTGA. The DNA for the CDR3 is TGTGCCAGCAGCTCGCCGGGACTCGGGTTGAATGAGCAGTTCTTC. This encodes CASSSPGLGLNEQFF.

The V gene is TRBV27, the J gene TRBJ1-1, with 10 bases fitting TRBD1. The CDR3 is made up of 16 amino acids. V shed 4 bases and J 8 bases; nucleotides not matched to a gene: 13. Per the germline V gene, CDR1 is MNHEY and CDR2 is SMNVEV (reference sequence). The CDR3 sequence is CASSSTHRDRGREAFF. Here the CDR3 DNA reads TGTGCCAGCAGTTCCACTCACCGGGACAGGGGTAGAGAAGCTTTCTTT.

V is TRBV20-1 and J is TRBJ2-1; TRBD1 aligns across 7 bases. The CDR3 is 13 amino acids. Unmatched junction bases numbered 6, after V lost 5 bases and J lost 5 bases. Per the germline V gene, CDR1 is DFQATT and CDR2 is SNEGSKA (reference sequence). The DNA of the CDR3 is TGCAGTGCTCTCAGGGGGTTCAACAATGAGCAGTTCTTC. This codes for CSALRGFNNEQFF.

This chain joins TRBV24-1 and TRBJ1-1; no clear D. Germline CDR1 KGHDR, CDR2 SFDVKD. This CDR3 spans 12 amino acids. V shed 6 bases and J shed 5 bases, with 9 bases lying between them. CDR3 amino acids: CATSKSGTEAFF. CDR3 nucleotide sequence: TGTGCCACCAGTAAATCGGGGACTGAAGCTTTCTTT.

This chain joins TRBV7-9 and TRBJ2-7, with D possibly being TRBD1 (6 bases). The CDR3 totals 13 residues. V shed 5 bases and J shed 7 bases, with 15 bases lying between them. CDR1 is SEHNR and CDR2 is FQNEAQ in the germline V gene (reference sequence). CDR3 amino acids: CASSPPGQWEQYF. The CDR3 DNA reads TGTGCCAGCAGCCCCCCGGGACAATGGGAGCAGTACTTC.

The chain uses TRBV7-2 and TRBJ1-1, with D perhaps TRBD1 (5 bases). CDR1 is SGHTA, CDR2 FQGNSA, per germline. The CDR3 is made up of 13 amino acids. Trimming left V 1 base short and J 6 bases short, with 9 bases between. The CDR3 DNA reads TGTGCCAGCAGCTTAGAGAGGGGTGCTGAAGCTTTCTTT. Translation: CASSLERGAEAFF.

The rearrangement uses TRBV4-3 and TRBJ2-2; TRBD2 is a possible D gene (7 bases). This CDR3 spans 16 amino acids. The V and J ends lost 0 bases and 9 bases respectively, with 17 bases between them. The germline V gene encodes CDR1 LGHNA and CDR2 YSLEER. CDR3 in amino acids: CASSQDFGGARRELFF. The DNA of the CDR3 is TGCGCCAGCAGCCAAGATTTTGGGGGGGCTCGGCGGGAGCTGTTTTTT.

This clonotype occurred a few times. The chain recombines TRBV12-3 or TRBV12-4 with TRBJ1-1; no clear D. V was trimmed by 7 bases and J by 1 base, leaving 16 bases between them. The length of the CDR3 is 15 residues. CDR3 sequence (DNA): TGTGCCAGCACCCCCGTCCGAAGGGCGAACACTGAAGCTTTCTTT. Protein sequence: CASTPVRRANTEAFF.

This clonotype was counted between two and nine times. The chain combines TRBV6-2 or TRBV6-3 with TRBJ2-3; 8 bases are a match to TRBD2. This CDR3 spans 16 amino acids. Germline values: CDR1 MNHEY, CDR2 SVGEGT. Trimming took 5 bases from V and 0 from J; bases not matched to a gene: 7. The CDR3 region is CASSAHRGGSTDTQYF. CDR3 nucleotide sequence: TGTGCCAGCAGTGCCCATCGGGGGGGTAGCACAGATACGCAGTATTTT.

This clonotype was detected only a few times. The chain combines TRBV3-1 with TRBJ1-3; 8 positions match TRBD1. Per the germline V gene, CDR1 is LGHDT and CDR2 is YNNKEL (reference sequence). Trimming took 3 bases from V and 9 from J; bases not matched to a gene: 10. The CDR3 length is 15 residues. This chain's CDR3 is CASSQATGEKSTIYF. The CDR3 coding sequence is TGTGCCAGCAGCCAGGCGACAGGGGAGAAGAGCACCATATATTTT.

The rearrangement joins TRBV7-2 to TRBJ2-5; 10 bases align to TRBD1. Unmatched junction bases numbered 7, after V lost 5 bases and J lost 4 bases. Germline CDR1 SGHTA, CDR2 FQGNSA. The CDR3 contains 15 residues. The CDR3 here is CASSARQGAGETQYF. CDR3 coding DNA: TGTGCCAGCAGCGCCCGACAGGGGGCTGGAGAGACCCAGTACTTC.

This clonotype was counted many times. The chain carries TRBV29-1 and TRBJ2-7; tentatively, D is TRBD1 (6 bases). Germline CDR1 is SQVTM and CDR2 is ANQGSEA. Trimming left V 7 bases short and J 0 bases short, with 10 bases between. The CDR3 is 12 amino acids. CDR3 bases: TGCAGCGCCGGGGACAACTCCTACGAGCAGTACTTC. It specifies CSAGDNSYEQYF.

There are a few counts of this clonotype. The chain couples TRBV14 to TRBJ2-7; D not certain. This CDR3 is 14 amino acids long. Between the trimmed V and J ends, which lost 4 bases and 5 bases, there was a span of 15 bases. CDR1 is SGHDN and CDR2 is FVKESK in the germline V gene. CDR3 in DNA: TGTGCCAGCAGCCCTCAAGAAACCACTAACGAGCAGTACTTC. Its translation: CASSPQETTNEQYF.

There are a few counts of this clonotype. V usage is TRBV15 and J usage is TRBJ1-5; no clear D gene. With 0 bases removed from V and 7 bases from J, the gap between germline ends came to 7 bases. CDR1 is LNHNV and CDR2 is YYDKDF in the germline V gene (reference sequence). CDR3 size: 13 residues. The CDR3 reads CATSREEGQPQHF. The CDR3 DNA is TGTGCCACCAGCAGAGAGGAAGGACAGCCCCAGCATTTT.

CDR3 coding DNA: TGTGCCAGCAGCCGGTCCGGACAGGGTAACATTCAGTACTTC. Amino acids: CASSRSGQGNIQYF. This sequence joins TRBV7-8 and TRBJ2-4; 8 nucleotides agree with TRBD1. Germline assignment: CDR1 SGHVS and CDR2 FQNEAQ. The CDR3 runs 14 residues. The junction had 7 bases not matched to a gene; V was cut back by 5 bases and J by 7 bases.

This clonotype was counted many times. The CDR3 DNA sequence: TGTGCCAGCAGTACCGGTAATCAGCCCCAGCATTTT. Its protein product is CASSTGNQPQHF. The chain links TRBV7-9 to TRBJ1-5; D is ambiguous. This CDR3 has 12 amino acids. The ends were cut back, 6 bases at V and 4 bases at J, with 7 bases in the middle. Germline V gene data show CDR1 as SEHNR and CDR2 as FQNEAQ (reference sequence).

V usage is TRBV19 and J usage is TRBJ2-1; TRBD2 matches at 8 bases. Unmatched junction bases numbered 4, after V lost 1 base and J lost 2 bases. Germline values: CDR1 LNHDA, CDR2 SQIVND (reference sequence). This CDR3 contains 16 residues. The CDR3 DNA follows: TGTGCCAGTAGTATAGTACGGGGGGGTCCCTACAATGAGCAGTTCTTC. It encodes CASSIVRGGPYNEQFF.

This chain connects TRBV12-3 or TRBV12-4 to TRBJ1-6, with D possibly matching TRBD1 (5 bases). The CDR3 extends over 15 amino acids. The V gene lost 3 bases and the J gene lost 7 bases, with 13 bases spanning the gap. CDR3 coding DNA: TGTGCCAGCAGTTTGGACACGGGCTGGAATTCACCCCTCCACTTT. Protein: CASSLDTGWNSPLHF.

The chain links TRBV7-6 to TRBJ2-5; 8 nucleotides align to TRBD1. CDR3 size: 18 residues. Germline CDR1 SGHVS, CDR2 FNYEAQ. The V segment lost 5 bases and the J segment 2 bases; nucleotides outside the gene matches: 16. The CDR3 region is CASSVGGLGQGFQETQYF. CDR3 bases: TGTGCCAGCAGCGTAGGGGGACTCGGACAGGGCTTTCAAGAGACCCAGTACTTC.

Concerning this clonotype itself: A junction end diverges from the germline sequence, so it may reflect a read error. The rearrangement links TRBV4-3 to TRBJ1-6, with D maybe TRBD1 (5 bases). The CDR3 has 18 amino acids. Germline CDR1 and CDR2: LGHNA and YSLEER. The CDR3 bases are TGCGCCAGCAGCCAAGATTTGACGGGGGGAGGGTATAATTCACCCATCCACTTT. Amino acid sequence: CASSQDLTGGGYNSPIHF.

In this sample, this clonotype turned up a few times. The chain uses TRBV3-1 and TRBJ1-1; unclear D gene. Trimming shortened V by 0 bases and J by 2 bases, and 13 bases separated the two germline ends. The CDR3 contains 16 residues. Germline CDR1 reads LGHDT; CDR2 reads YNNKEL (reference sequence). The CDR3 is CASSQDKGRINTEAFF. CDR3 nucleotide sequence: TGTGCCAGCAGCCAAGATAAGGGCAGGATTAACACTGAAGCTTTCTTT.

The chain is built from TRBV5-1 and TRBJ2-5, with a possible D match to TRBD2 (6 bases). The CDR3 runs 14 residues. Deletions cut 0 bases from V and 3 bases from J, with 9 bases between. Germline V gene lookup returns CDR1 SGHRS and CDR2 YFSETQ. The CDR3 loop reads CASSLAGEEETQYF. The CDR3 nucleotides are TGCGCCAGCAGCTTGGCTGGGGAGGAAGAGACCCAGTACTTC.

V usage is TRBV6-5 and J usage is TRBJ1-2, with D hard to call. CDR3 length equals 11 residues. CDR1 and CDR2 (germline): MNHEY, SVGAGI. V gave up 5 bases and J gave up 7 bases, with 8 bases separating them. The CDR3 here is CASSNQRGYTF. The CDR3 coding sequence is TGTGCCAGCAGTAATCAACGTGGCTACACCTTC.

The chain carries TRBV2 and TRBJ2-3, with 9 bases matching TRBD1. CDR3 length: 14 amino acids. Germline values: CDR1 SNHLY, CDR2 FYNNEI. With V trimmed by 4 bases and J by 2 bases, 1 base remained unmatched. CDR3 sequence: CASSGDRATDTQYF. Here the CDR3 DNA reads TGTGCCAGCAGTGGGGACAGGGCCACAGATACGCAGTATTTT.

The rearrangement uses TRBV5-1 and TRBJ2-2; D is perhaps TRBD2 (5 bases). The CDR3 totals 16 residues. Deletions cut 4 bases from V and 3 bases from J, with 16 bases between. CDR1 is SGHRS and CDR2 is YFSETQ in the germline V gene. The CDR3 here is CASSRSGIRDTGELFF. CDR3 sequence (DNA): TGCGCCAGCAGCCGGTCGGGGATAAGAGACACCGGGGAGCTGTTTTTT.